This entry concerns a single TCR beta chain. This sample was taken from a study of T cell changes during pregnancy in multiple sclerosis. Assay used: immunoSEQ multiplex PCR; TCRdb lists only in-frame clones, some missing. The top ten hold around 2.7% of the sample, which has about 62,000 clones, roughly 90% seen once. V was shortened by 3 bases and J by 0 bases, with 6 bases between the two germline ends. CDR1 SGHTA and CDR2 FQGNSA come from the germline V gene. This CDR3 has 14 residues. The sample here was peripheral blood, taken in the second trimester of pregnancy. The receptor was derived from a female donor in good health, enrolled as a control in a pregnancy study. This rearrangement joins TRBV7-2 to TRBJ1-5; D remains ambiguous. CDR3 DNA: TGTGCCAGCAGCTTGTACACTAGCAATCAGCCCCAGCATTTT. This codes for CASSLYTSNQPQHF.